This TCR beta chain was sequenced for a study of T cell responses to AZD1222 COVID-19 vaccine. Study background: Combined were second doses at about 4 or about 12 weeks.

Data came from immunoSEQ multiplex PCR; TCRdb stores just in-frame clones and leaves some out. The data show 90,000 to 95,000 clones, with roughly nine tenths seen just once and roughly 7.5% held by the top ten. Study outcomes and limitations: With two AZD1222 doses given, Spike-specific TCR breadth and depth both rose. Seropositivity was recorded at baseline in only 5 or 6 AZD1222 recipients. Donors in the cohort were predominantly white British and more often female, and clonal diversity was possibly underestimated.

This clone was recorded only once. The target antigen is unknown. The source of this sequence is an adult in good health. The material sequenced was peripheral blood, taken on day 0 of AZD1222 vaccination.

In nucleotides, the CDR3 is TGCGCCAGCAGCTTGGAATCGACAGTAGTTATCGGGGAGCTGTTTTTT. This gives the protein CASSLESTVVIGELFF. This rearrangement joins TRBV5-1 to TRBJ2-2; TRBD1 is a possible D gene (5 bases). Germline CDR1 reads SGHRS; CDR2 reads YFSETQ. Trimming left V 0 bases short and J 7 bases short, with 16 bases between. The CDR3 runs 16 residues.